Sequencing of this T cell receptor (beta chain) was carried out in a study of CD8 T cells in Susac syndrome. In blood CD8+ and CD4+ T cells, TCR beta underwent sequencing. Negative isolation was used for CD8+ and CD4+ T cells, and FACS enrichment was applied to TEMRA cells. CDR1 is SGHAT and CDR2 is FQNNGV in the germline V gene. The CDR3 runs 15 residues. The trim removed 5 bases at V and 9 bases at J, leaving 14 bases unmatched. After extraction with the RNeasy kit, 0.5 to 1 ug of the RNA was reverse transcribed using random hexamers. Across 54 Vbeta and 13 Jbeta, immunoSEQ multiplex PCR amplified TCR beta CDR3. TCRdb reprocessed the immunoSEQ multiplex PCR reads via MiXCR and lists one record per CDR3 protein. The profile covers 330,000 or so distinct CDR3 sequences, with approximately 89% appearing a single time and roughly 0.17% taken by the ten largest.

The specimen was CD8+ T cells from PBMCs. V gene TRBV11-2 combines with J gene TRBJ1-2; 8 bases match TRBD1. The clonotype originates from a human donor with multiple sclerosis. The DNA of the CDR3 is TGTGCCAGCAGCCACTACCTGGACAGGGAATATAGCTACACCTTC. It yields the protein CASSHYLDREYSYTF.